These 30 T cell receptor beta chains came from one sample sequenced in a study of T cell responses to AZD1222 COVID-19 vaccine. Only in-frame clones appear in the TCRdb table, and some are missing; sequencing was by immunoSEQ multiplex PCR. The table has more than 100,000 clones, roughly 88% seen once; the top ten hold less than 6%. Here the sequenced sample was peripheral blood, taken on day 0 of AZD1222 vaccination. Receptors originate from an adult in good health.

This chain joins TRBV27 and TRBJ2-2, with a possible D match to TRBD2 (5 bases). Trimming removed 8 bases from V and 0 bases from J, with 13 bases in between. Germline-derived CDR1 and CDR2 are MNHEY and SMNVEV (reference sequence). The CDR3 is 15 residues long. The CDR3 protein is CASRSVRTNTGELFF. CDR3 bases: TGTGCCAGCCGTAGCGTACGCACGAACACCGGGGAGCTGTTTTTT.

The chain uses TRBV7-9 and TRBJ1-4; D is possibly TRBD1 (5 bases). With 5 bases removed from V and 8 bases from J, the gap between germline ends came to 18 bases. CDR3 size: 15 residues. Germline CDR1 reads SEHNR; CDR2 reads FQNEAQ (reference sequence). CDR3 amino acids: CASSPGHLVGEKLFF. The CDR3 DNA is TGTGCCAGCAGCCCCGGACACCTGGTAGGGGAAAAACTGTTTTTT.

This chain joins TRBV11-2 and TRBJ1-4; unclear D gene. V was pared by 5 bases and J by 6 bases, with 16 bases between. The CDR3 runs to 15 residues. Germline CDR1 and CDR2: SGHAT and FQNNGV. The CDR3 region is CASSKKRWSDEKLFF. CDR3 nucleotide sequence: TGTGCCAGCAGCAAAAAAAGGTGGAGTGATGAAAAACTGTTTTTT.

The V call is TRBV5-1, the J call TRBJ2-7; 8 positions match TRBD1. The length of the CDR3 is 13 residues. J lost 1 base, V lost 4 bases, and 1 base had no gene match. CDR1 and CDR2 from the germline V gene are SGHRS and YFSETQ. The chain's CDR3 is CASSGDRSYEQYF. DNA for the CDR3: TGCGCCAGCAGCGGGGACAGGTCCTACGAGCAGTACTTC.

This clone was seen only once. The CDR3 is CASNAGQHYGYTF. The CDR3 DNA follows: TGTGCCAGCAACGCGGGACAGCACTATGGCTACACCTTC. This rearrangement joins TRBV28 to TRBJ1-2; the match to TRBD1 covers 7 bases. The germline gives CDR1 MDHEN, CDR2 SYDVKM. The CDR3 is made up of 13 amino acids. The V and J ends lost 7 bases and 3 bases, in that order; junction bases with no gene match: 5.

The J gene is TRBJ1-5, the V gene TRBV2; maybe TRBD1 (5 bases). CDR3 size: 13 residues. CDR1 is SNHLY and CDR2 is FYNNEI in the germline V gene. Trimming stripped 5 bases from V and 9 bases from J, with 14 bases between. CDR3 region: CASSPQRGRPQHF. The CDR3 bases are TGTGCCAGCAGTCCCCAGCGGGGGAGGCCCCAGCATTTT.

Only a few counts were recorded for this clone. This rearrangement joins TRBV12-2 to TRBJ1-5. TRBV12-2 is shown as a pseudogene. This CDR3 is 14 amino acids long. This CDR3 is CASRFWIGIQPQHF. Here the CDR3 DNA reads TGTGCAAGTCGCTTCTGGATTGGGATTCAGCCCCAGCATTTT.

The chain uses TRBV6-5 and TRBJ2-7; D gene uncertain. Germline CDR1 reads MNHEY; CDR2 reads SVGAGI. Trimming cost V 8 bases and J 4 bases, with 9 bases left between them. The CDR3 loop spans 11 amino acids. CDR3 region: CASGTDYEQYF. In DNA form, the CDR3 reads TGTGCCAGCGGAACAGATTACGAGCAGTACTTC.

The chain links TRBV28 to TRBJ1-2, with 9 bases matching TRBD1. The CDR3 length is 13 residues. Germline values: CDR1 MDHEN, CDR2 SYDVKM. J lost 7 bases, V lost 5 bases, and 5 bases had no gene match. The CDR3 loop reads CASSPGQGGGYTF. The CDR3 DNA reads TGTGCCAGCAGTCCGGGACAGGGCGGTGGCTACACCTTC.

The chain has TRBV9 and TRBJ1-2; the match to TRBD1 covers 10 bases. Trimming removed 4 bases from V and 8 bases from J; junction bases left unmatched: 11. This CDR3 is 15 amino acids long. The germline gives CDR1 SGDLS, CDR2 YYNGEE. The CDR3 protein is CASSPRLGTGEGYTF. As DNA, the CDR3 is TGTGCCAGCAGCCCGAGACTGGGGACAGGGGAAGGCTACACCTTC.

The genes are TRBV18 and TRBJ2-5; no firm D call. The CDR3 spans 14 residues. Germline V gene sequence: CDR1 KGHSH, CDR2 LQKENI. Trimming cost V 3 bases and J 1 base, with 9 bases left between them. CDR3 loop: CASSPLGGQETQYF. The CDR3 DNA follows: TGTGCCAGCTCACCCCTGGGCGGCCAAGAGACCCAGTACTTC.

This chain joins TRBV12-5 and TRBJ2-1; D possibly uses TRBD1 or TRBD2 (5 bases each). This CDR3 is built from 14 residues. Trimming stripped 6 bases from V and 10 bases from J, with 19 bases between. Germline V gene lookup returns CDR1 LGHNT and CDR2 FRNRAP. In DNA form, the CDR3 reads TGTGCTAGTGGCCAACCTCCGGGACGCCCGGAGCAGTTCTTC. It is translated as CASGQPPGRPEQFF. Full variable domain (rest looked up from reference TRBV12-5 and TRBJ2-1): DARVTQTPRHKVTEMGQEVTMRCQPILGHNTVFWYRQTMMQGLELLAYFRNRAPLDDSGMPKDRFSAEMPDATLATLKIQPSEPRDSAVYFCASGQPPGRPEQFFGPGTRLTVL.

The chain has TRBV9 and TRBJ2-1; 10 nucleotides align to TRBD2. The germline CDR1 and CDR2 sequences are SGDLS and YYNGEE. CDR3 size: 14 residues. V lost 8 bases, J lost 6 bases, and 8 bases stayed unmatched. CDR3 region: CASQPSGGLNEQFF. The DNA of the CDR3 is TGTGCCAGTCAGCCTAGCGGGGGTCTCAATGAGCAGTTCTTC.

J is TRBJ1-3 and V is TRBV4-3; D not resolved. The CDR3 covers 15 residues. V was clipped by 1 base and J by 3 bases, with 10 bases between them. Germline values: CDR1 LGHNA, CDR2 YSLEER. The CDR3 sequence is CASSQGRTFGNTIYF. The DNA for the CDR3 is TGCGCCAGCAGCCAAGGACGGACGTTTGGAAACACCATATATTTT.

The chain joins TRBV7-2 to TRBJ1-2, with D possibly matching TRBD1 (5 bases). CDR1 and CDR2 from the germline V gene are SGHTA and FQGNSA. The V end was cut by 5 bases, the J end by 4 bases, with 8 bases between. The CDR3 consists of 12 residues. The CDR3 DNA is TGTGCCAGCAGCAGGGACTTCTATGGCTACACCTTC. It is translated as CASSRDFYGYTF. Together with reference TRBV7-2 and TRBJ1-2, the CDR3 gives the full variable domain: GAGVSQSPSNKVTEKGKDVELRCDPISGHTALYWYRQSLGQGLEFLIYFQGNSAPDKSGLPSDRFSAERTGGSVSTLTIQRTQQEDSAVYLCASSRDFYGYTFGSGTRLTVV.

The chain is built from TRBV3-1 (or the pseudogene TRBV3-2) and TRBJ1-1, with D possibly TRBD1 on 6 matching bases. Per the germline V gene, CDR1 is LGHDT and CDR2 is YNNKEL (reference sequence). Trimming took 5 bases from V and 3 from J, leaving 16 bases between them. The CDR3 sequence is 15 residues long. The CDR3 spells CASSRGERSYTEAFF. Written as DNA, the CDR3 is TGTGCCAGCAGCAGGGGGGAACGATCTTACACTGAAGCTTTCTTT.

This clone is a singleton in its sample. The rearrangement links TRBV7-2 to TRBJ2-1, with a tentative D call TRBD2 (6 bases). The CDR3 is made up of 16 amino acids. Deletions cut 4 bases from V and 4 bases from J, with 17 bases between. Germline V gene lookup returns CDR1 SGHTA and CDR2 FQGNSA. CDR3 nucleotide sequence: TGTGCCAGCAGCTCTGCGGGTAGCGGAGTTTACAATGAGCAGTTCTTC. Translating it yields CASSSAGSGVYNEQFF.

The sample holds a few counts of this clone. This sequence joins TRBV6-5 and TRBJ2-1; 7 positions match TRBD1. V lost 2 bases, J lost 2 bases, and 6 bases stayed unmatched. The CDR3 loop spans 16 amino acids. Germline V CDR1 and CDR2: MNHEY, SVGAGI. This CDR3 reads CASSYTTGLAYNEQFF. The CDR3, as DNA: TGTGCCAGCAGTTACACGACAGGGTTAGCCTACAATGAGCAGTTCTTC.

This clone was observed a handful of times. The J gene is TRBJ2-7, the V gene TRBV24-1, with a tentative D call TRBD2 (6 bases). The CDR3 loop spans 15 amino acids. The V gene's germline CDR1 is KGHDR and CDR2 SFDVKD. V was shortened by 12 bases and J by 2 bases, with 22 bases between the two germline ends. CDR3 coding DNA: TGTGCCCCTGCCCGGGGACGGAGGGGCACCTACGAGCAGTACTTC. It encodes CAPARGRRGTYEQYF.

The chain combines TRBV29-1 with TRBJ1-2; 9 bases fit TRBD1. The CDR3 runs 12 residues. The V gene's germline CDR1 is SQVTM and CDR2 ANQGSEA. V dropped 7 bases and J dropped 4; count of bases not matched to a gene: 4. CDR3 in amino acids: CSADRGGYGYTF. The CDR3 region has the DNA TGCAGCGCCGACAGGGGGGGCTATGGCTACACCTTC.

The J gene is TRBJ1-3, the V gene TRBV12-3 or TRBV12-4; D gene ambiguous. Trimming shortened V by 2 bases and J by 6 bases, and 5 bases separated the two germline ends. The length of the CDR3 is 12 residues. The CDR3 coding sequence is TGTGCCAGCAGTTTAATAGAAAACACCATATATTTT. Translation: CASSLIENTIYF.

This rearrangement joins TRBV6-5 to TRBJ1-2; the D gene is possibly TRBD1 (6 bases). V lost 11 bases and J 9 bases, leaving 16 bases between the germline ends. Germline CDR1 is MNHEY and CDR2 is SVGAGI. The CDR3 loop spans 11 amino acids. The CDR3 loop is CAGTTQGSYTF. The CDR3 nucleotides are TGTGCCGGGACAACACAGGGTAGCTACACCTTC.

The chain combines TRBV6-5 with TRBJ1-2; the D gene is possibly TRBD1 (5 bases). From germline, CDR1 is MNHEY and CDR2 SVGAGI. Trimming pared 2 bases from V and 5 bases from J, leaving 15 bases between. CDR3 length equals 15 residues. CDR3 coding DNA: TGTGCCAGCAGTTACCTTGAGGCAGGGCGGTATGGCTACACCTTC. Translating it yields CASSYLEAGRYGYTF.

This clone was seen just once. The gene calls are TRBV5-6 and TRBJ2-7; TRBD2 agrees at 13 bases. The CDR3 is 17 residues long. In germline, CDR1 is SGHDT, CDR2 YYEEEE. After removal of 4 bases from V and 2 bases from J, the junction contained 9 bases not matched to a gene. CDR3 region: CASSGPTSGGITYEQYF. The CDR3 nucleotides are TGTGCCAGCAGCGGCCCGACTAGCGGGGGGATAACCTACGAGCAGTACTTC.

CDR3: CASSRTVNYGYTF. The CDR3, as DNA: TGTGCCAGCAGTCGGACAGTGAACTATGGCTACACCTTC. V is TRBV12-3 or TRBV12-4 and J is TRBJ1-2; the D gene is possibly TRBD1 (6 bases). This CDR3 has 13 amino acids. V dropped 5 bases and J dropped 2 bases, with 9 bases sitting between them.

The DNA for the CDR3 is TGTGCCAGCAGTTTAAGGGGGCCCTATCAGCCCCAGCATTTT. This codes for CASSLRGPYQPQHF. The gene calls are TRBV28 and TRBJ1-5, with 7 bases aligning to TRBD1. There are 14 residues in the CDR3. J gave up 5 bases and V 2 bases, and 3 bases lay outside the gene matches. CDR1 MDHEN and CDR2 SYDVKM come from the germline V gene. The full variable domain, rest sourced from reference TRBV28 and TRBJ1-5, is DVKVTQSSRYLVKRTGEKVFLECVQDMDHENMFWYRQDPGLGLRLIYFSYDVKMKEKGDIPEGYSVSREKKERFSLILESASTNQTSMYLCASSLRGPYQPQHFGDGTRLSIL.

The chain is built from TRBV10-3 and TRBJ2-7; D is ambiguous. V gave up 6 bases and J gave up 0 bases, with 12 bases separating them. The CDR3 has 14 amino acids. Germline loops: CDR1 ENHRY, CDR2 SYGVKD. The CDR3 DNA reads TGTGCCATCAGCTCCGACTTGAGCTCCTACGAGCAGTACTTC. It yields the protein CAISSDLSSYEQYF.

This clone showed up just once. The J gene is TRBJ1-1, the V gene TRBV10-2; TRBD1 aligns across 7 bases. CDR1 is WSHSY and CDR2 is SAAADI in the germline V gene. The CDR3 consists of 15 residues. J was trimmed by 3 bases and V by 3 bases; bases with no gene match: 7. CDR3 protein: CASSEPDRADTEAFF. The CDR3 DNA is TGCGCCAGCAGTGAACCTGACAGGGCTGACACTGAAGCTTTCTTT.

V is TRBV6-1 and J is TRBJ2-1; maybe TRBD2 (5 bases). Germline assignment: CDR1 MNHNS and CDR2 SASEGT. V lost 2 bases and J 0 bases, leaving 14 bases between the germline ends. The CDR3 spans 17 residues. The CDR3 DNA is TGTGCCAGCAGTGAACTGGCGGGCTCGAGCTCCTACAATGAGCAGTTCTTC. Protein sequence: CASSELAGSSSYNEQFF.

The V gene is TRBV6-2 or TRBV6-3, the J gene TRBJ2-7; unclear D gene. Per germline, CDR1 MNHEY and CDR2 SVGEGT. The CDR3 is made up of 16 amino acids. The V end was cut by 5 bases, the J end by 4 bases, with 21 bases between. Here the CDR3 reads CASSPIPNPRVYEQYF. The CDR3 nucleotides read TGTGCCAGCAGTCCCATACCGAACCCAAGGGTTTACGAGCAGTACTTC.